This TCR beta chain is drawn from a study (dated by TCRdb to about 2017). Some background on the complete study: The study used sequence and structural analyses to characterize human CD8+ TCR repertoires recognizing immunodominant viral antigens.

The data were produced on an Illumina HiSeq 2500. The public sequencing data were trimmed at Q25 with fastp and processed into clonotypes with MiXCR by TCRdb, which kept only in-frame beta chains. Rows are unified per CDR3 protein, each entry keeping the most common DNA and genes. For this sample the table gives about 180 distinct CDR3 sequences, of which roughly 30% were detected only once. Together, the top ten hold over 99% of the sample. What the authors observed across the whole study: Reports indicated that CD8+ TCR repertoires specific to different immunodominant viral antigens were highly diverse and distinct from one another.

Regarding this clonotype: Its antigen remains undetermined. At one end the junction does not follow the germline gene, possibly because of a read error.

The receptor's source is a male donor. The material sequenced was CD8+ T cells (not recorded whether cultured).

The CDR3 amino acid sequence is: CASSLELGQQNTEGFF. The DNA sequence reads TGTGCCAGCAGTTTAGAGCTCGGACAGCAGAACACTGAAGGTTTCTTT. The chain uses TRBV28 and TRBJ1-1; TRBD1 could be the D gene, as 6 bases match. CDR1 and CDR2, per the germline V gene, are MDHEN and SYDVKM. The CDR3 sequence holds 16 residues, the cysteine and phenylalanine included. CDR3 DNA only is kept here, 48 bases in frame from base 1.